This T cell receptor beta chain appears in the sequencing data of a study of cytomegalovirus exposure and HLA in healthy donors. In the study overall: Early released data had approximately 86 million unique TCRs, all coming from HLA-typed donors. Findings and limits, study-wide: HLA allele associations emerged for 16,951 TCR beta sequences in a later analysis, at 0.05 false discovery rate. Presence/absence analysis assumed near-uniform sequencing depth across donors.

PCR amplification relied on 60 Vbeta primers (plus 13 Jbeta primers). TCRdb's copy holds only in-frame clones and misses some; the assay was immunoSEQ multiplex PCR. The table shows roughly 80,000 clones, with approximately 84% occurring only once. For this clone: Its antigen is unknown.

V dropped 3 bases and J dropped 3 bases, with 6 bases sitting between them. The V gene's germline CDR1 is SGHNT and CDR2 YYREEE (reference sequence). The CDR3 is made up of 13 amino acids. The sample comprised PBMCs. The chain has TRBV5-4 and TRBJ1-4; D remains ambiguous. This clonotype originated in a woman aged 45-65 years in good health and CMV-seronegative. CDR3 amino acids: CASSSQSNEKLFF. The CDR3 nucleotides read TGTGCCAGCAGCTCCCAGTCTAATGAAAAACTGTTTTTT.